The rows below give T cell receptor beta chains drawn from one sample of a study of blood T cells in healthy people across ages. TCRdb redid the calling of the 5' RACE reads with MiXCR, one entry per CDR3 protein. The sample lists about 1.4 million distinct CDR3 sequences, around 59% occurring once. Material for sequencing was blood. These receptors were collected from a man between 18 and 29 years old in good health. The CDR3 runs from the conserved cysteine through the conserved F or W. The D gene is left open where the match is weak. Size values are once, few and many counts, or a class for expanded clones, and some rows have none.

>TRBV20-1|once|TRBJ2-7|TRBD2
CSADSLGGTEQYF
TGCAGTGCTGACAGCCTGGGGGGGACGGAGCAGTACTTC
>TRBV7-2|.|TRBJ1-2|.
CASSSDTPRWYGYTF
TGTGCCAGCAGCTCTGACACCCCCCGTTGGTATGGCTACACCTTC
>TRBV19|.|TRBJ1-2|.
CASSTPGGYGYTF
TGTGCCAGTAGTACCCCCGGGGGCTATGGCTACACCTTC
>TRBV27|.|TRBJ1-1|.
CASSLLGRDEAFF
TGTGCCAGCAGTTTACTGGGGCGGGATGAAGCTTTCTTT
>TRBV29-1|many|TRBJ2-7|TRBD1
CSALPRNRGEQYF
TGCAGCGCGCTCCCCCGAAACAGGGGCGAGCAGTACTTC
>TRBV5-1|.|TRBJ2-1|.
CASSDLYINEQFF
TGCGCCAGCAGCGACCTTTATATCAATGAGCAGTTCTTC
>TRBV29-1|.|TRBJ2-7|.
CSVYGGSRSLDPYEQYF
TGCAGCGTTTATGGGGGGTCAAGAAGCTTAGACCCCTACGAGCAGTACTTC
>TRBV20-1|.|TRBJ1-1|.
CSARALRGTEAFF
TGCAGTGCTAGGGCGCTCCGGGGCACTGAAGCTTTCTTT
>TRBV2|.|TRBJ2-1|.
CASPTGGDYNEQFF
TGTGCCAGCCCCACCGGGGGAGACTACAATGAGCAGTTCTTC
>TRBV7-2|.|TRBJ2-7|.
CASSLGGGGGIAYEQYF
TGTGCCAGCAGCTTAGGTGGCGGTGGGGGGATCGCCTACGAGCAGTACTTC
>TRBV27|once|TRBJ1-1|.
CASSIGGRGTEAFF
TGTGCCAGCAGTATCGGGGGAAGGGGCACTGAAGCTTTCTTT
>TRBV20-1|.|TRBJ2-5|.
CSARDPGGSQETQYF
TGCAGTGCTAGAGATCCAGGAGGAAGCCAAGAGACCCAGTACTTC
>TRBV7-8|.|TRBJ2-3|.
CASSLVSRGYSDTQYF
TGTGCCAGCAGCTTAGTCAGCCGCGGATACTCAGATACGCAGTATTTT
>TRBV15|.|TRBJ1-6|TRBD1
CATSREYRGNSPLHF
TGTGCCACCAGCAGAGAGTACAGGGGGAATTCACCCCTCCACTTT
>TRBV4-3|few|TRBJ1-6|TRBD1
CASSQLRDRGLISPLHF
TGCGCCAGCAGCCAATTGCGGGACAGGGGGCTTATTTCACCCCTCCACTTT
>TRBV29-1|few|TRBJ2-7|.
CSVEEGEQYF
TGCAGCGTTGAAGAGGGAGAGCAGTACTTC
>TRBV4-1|.|TRBJ2-1|TRBD2
CASSRTSGVRNEQFF
TGCGCCAGCAGCCGGACTAGCGGGGTAAGGAATGAGCAGTTCTTC
>TRBV27|.|TRBJ2-5|.
CASNSHQQGFEQYF
TGTGCCAGCAATTCACATCAACAGGGCTTTGAGCAGTACTTC
>TRBV20-1|.|TRBJ2-5|TRBD2
CSARDGTSGKETQYF
TGCAGTGCTAGAGATGGGACTAGTGGCAAAGAGACCCAGTACTTC
>TRBV5-1|.|TRBJ2-7|.
CASSLGGRGRYHEQYF
TGCGCCAGCAGCTTAGGGGGGCGCGGTAGATACCACGAGCAGTACTTC
>TRBV7-9|.|TRBJ2-1|TRBD1
CASSTIRDRPYNEQFF
TGTGCCAGCAGCACAATTCGGGACAGGCCCTACAATGAGCAGTTCTTC
>TRBV4-2|once|TRBJ2-5|.
CASSRPISGIGDQYF
TGTGCCAGCAGCCGACCCATATCGGGGATCGGTGATCAGTACTTC
>TRBV3-1|.|TRBJ2-2|TRBD2
CASSIVLADTGELFF
TGTGCCAGCAGCATAGTACTAGCGGACACCGGGGAGCTGTTTTTT
>TRBV20-1|.|TRBJ2-7|TRBD1
CSASQSGTGFIYEQYF
TGCAGTGCTAGTCAATCCGGGACAGGGTTCATCTACGAGCAGTACTTC
>TRBV3-1|few|TRBJ2-7|.
CASSQTPYEQYF
TGTGCCAGCAGCCAAACCCCCTACGAGCAGTACTTC
>TRBV7-9|.|TRBJ2-3|.
CASTYEDTQYF
TGTGCCAGCACCTACGAGGATACGCAGTATTTT
>TRBV29-1|.|TRBJ1-2|.
CSARGTSSGYGYTF
TGCAGCGCTCGAGGAACCTCGTCGGGCTATGGCTACACCTTC
>TRBV6-5|.|TRBJ1-1|.
CASNGGRNTEAFF
TGTGCCAGCAACGGGGGAAGGAACACTGAAGCTTTCTTT
>TRBV10-3|.|TRBJ1-2|.
CAVMGAGERFGYTF
TGTGCCGTCATGGGAGCCGGAGAGAGGTTTGGCTACACCTTC
>TRBV4-3|.|TRBJ2-3|.
CASSQTSPHHPDTQYF
TGCGCCAGCAGCCAAACCTCCCCCCATCACCCGGATACGCAGTATTTT
>TRBV27|.|TRBJ2-7|.
CASQTPAQQGQGGYEQYF
TGTGCCAGCCAAACCCCAGCCCAGCAAGGGCAGGGAGGCTACGAGCAGTACTTC
>TRBV7-2|.|TRBJ2-5|TRBD1
CASSPTGGSPNQETQYF
TGTGCCAGCAGCCCGACAGGGGGTAGCCCCAACCAAGAGACCCAGTACTTC
>TRBV29-1|.|TRBJ2-7|TRBD1
CGVGTGEAYEQYF
TGCGGCGTTGGGACAGGGGAAGCCTACGAGCAGTACTTC
>TRBV25-1|.|TRBJ2-1|TRBD1
CASAEWDRVEEQFF
TGTGCCAGCGCGGAGTGGGACAGGGTAGAGGAGCAGTTCTTC
>TRBV12-3/TRBV12-4|.|TRBJ2-7|.
CATTWDNSYEQYF
TGTGCCACCACCTGGGACAACTCCTACGAGCAGTACTTC
>TRBV6-2/TRBV6-3|.|TRBJ2-6|TRBD1
CASRPTGADVLTF
TGTGCCAGCAGGCCAACAGGGGCCGACGTCCTGACTTTC
>TRBV27|few|TRBJ2-1|.
CATLEVYGMDEQFF
TGTGCCACCCTGGAGGTATACGGGATGGATGAGCAGTTCTTC
>TRBV13|.|TRBJ2-7|TRBD1
CASSSSGQRYEQYF
TGTGCCAGCAGCTCATCGGGACAGCGCTACGAGCAGTACTTC
>TRBV20-1|.|TRBJ2-1|.
CSATGTFDNEQFF
TGCAGTGCAACCGGGACGTTCGACAATGAGCAGTTCTTC
>TRBV7-9|few|TRBJ1-2|.
CASSDRADYGYTF
TGTGCCAGCAGCGACCGGGCCGATTATGGCTACACCTTC
>TRBV6-2/TRBV6-3|.|TRBJ2-1|TRBD2
CASSSARAGGYNEQFF
TGTGCCAGCAGTTCCGCCCGGGCGGGGGGTTACAATGAGCAGTTCTTC
>TRBV4-3|.|TRBJ2-3|.
CASSFPPVLRTQYF
TGCGCCAGCAGCTTCCCCCCCGTTTTGCGTACGCAGTATTTT
>TRBV6-5|.|TRBJ2-3|.
CASSWAQPGPAPDTQYF
TGTGCCAGCAGTTGGGCCCAGCCGGGACCAGCTCCAGATACGCAGTATTTT
>TRBV7-9|.|TRBJ1-2|.
CASSLLPDNYGYTF
TGTGCCAGCAGCTTACTACCGGATAACTATGGCTACACCTTC
>TRBV4-1|once|TRBJ2-1|TRBD2
CASSQSGRANEQFF
TGCGCCAGCAGCCAAAGCGGGAGGGCCAATGAGCAGTTCTTC
>TRBV4-3|.|TRBJ1-2|.
CASSQDGVANYGYTF
TGCGCCAGCAGCCAAGATGGGGTAGCTAACTATGGCTACACCTTC